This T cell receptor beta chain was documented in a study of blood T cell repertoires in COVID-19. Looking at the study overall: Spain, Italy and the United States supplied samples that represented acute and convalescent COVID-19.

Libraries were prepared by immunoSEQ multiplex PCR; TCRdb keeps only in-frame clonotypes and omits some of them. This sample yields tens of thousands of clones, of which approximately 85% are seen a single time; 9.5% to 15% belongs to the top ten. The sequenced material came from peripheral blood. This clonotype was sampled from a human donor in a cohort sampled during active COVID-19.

CDR3 in amino acids: CASSFRSGEQFF. The CDR3, as DNA: TGTGCCAGCAGCTTCCGCAGTGGTGAGCAGTTCTTC. The rearrangement links TRBV4-2 to TRBJ2-1; D gene uncertain. Trimming shortened V by 5 bases and J by 9 bases, and 11 bases separated the two germline ends. The length of the CDR3 is 12 residues. Germline V gene lookup returns CDR1 LGHNA and CDR2 YNFKEQ.